The T cell receptor (beta chain) under discussion was sequenced for a study of technical replicates of blood from a few donors. Deletions cut 3 bases from V and 4 bases from J, with 15 bases between. The CDR3 has 15 amino acids. Germline assignment: CDR1 KGHSH and CDR2 LQKENI. This clone was seen a single time. Method: immunoSEQ multiplex PCR; TCRdb's copy keeps in-frame clones and lacks some. The data contain around 56,000 clones, about 95% of them singletons. The clonotype originates from a human donor in good health. Some clones in this sample may be carry-over from other donors' samples. The chain has TRBV18 and TRBJ1-2; tentatively, D is TRBD1 (6 bases). The sequenced material came from PBMCs. CDR3 amino acids: CASSPGLGRGYGYTF. DNA for the CDR3: TGTGCCAGCTCACCGGGGCTTGGCAGGGGCTATGGCTACACCTTC.